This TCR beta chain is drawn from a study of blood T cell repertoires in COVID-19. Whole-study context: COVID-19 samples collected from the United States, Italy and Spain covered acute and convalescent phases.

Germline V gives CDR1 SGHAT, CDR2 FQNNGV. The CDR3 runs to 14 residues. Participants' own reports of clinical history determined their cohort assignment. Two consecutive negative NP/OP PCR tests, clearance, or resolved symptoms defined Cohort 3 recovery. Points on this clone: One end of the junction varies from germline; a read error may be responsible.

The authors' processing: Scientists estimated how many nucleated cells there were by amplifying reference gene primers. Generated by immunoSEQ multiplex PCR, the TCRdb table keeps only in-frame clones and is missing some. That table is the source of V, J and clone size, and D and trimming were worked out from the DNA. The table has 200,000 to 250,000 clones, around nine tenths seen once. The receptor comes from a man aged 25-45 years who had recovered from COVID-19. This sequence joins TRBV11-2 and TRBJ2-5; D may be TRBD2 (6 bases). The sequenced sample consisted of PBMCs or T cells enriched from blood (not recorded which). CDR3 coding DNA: TGTGCCAGCAGCTTAGGTTTGGGCCCCACTAGCAAGAACTTC. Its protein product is CASSLGLGPTSKNF.